This entry features one T cell receptor beta chain sequence. Its specificity is unknown. Trimming removed 6 bases from V and 4 bases from J, with 13 bases in between. Germline CDR1 and CDR2: KGHSH and LQKENI. The CDR3 spans 14 residues. Use of 60 Vbeta and 13 Jbeta primers characterized the PCR. Only in-frame clones appear in the TCRdb table, and some are missing; sequencing was by immunoSEQ multiplex PCR. This table holds 130,000 or so clones, 50% to 75% found once. This sample was taken from a study of cytomegalovirus exposure and HLA in healthy donors. Study-level points and caveats: TCR beta chains numbering approximately 150 were designated cytomegalovirus-associated. In a later analysis, at a false discovery rate of 0.05, over 15,000 TCR beta sequences matched HLA alleles.

This sequence joins TRBV18 and TRBJ2-1; D is perhaps TRBD2 (5 bases). The specimen sequenced was PBMCs. The TCR was taken from a woman aged 40 to 50 in good health and CMV-seropositive. The CDR3, as DNA: TGTGCCAGCTCCCCGCTCGGGGTTTACAATGAGCAGTTCTTC. As protein: CASSPLGVYNEQFF. Full variable domain (missing parts from reference TRBV18 and TRBJ2-1): NAGVMQNPRHLVRRRGQEARLRCSPMKGHSHVYWYRQLPEEGLKFMVYLQKENIIDESGMPKERFSAEFPKEGPSILRIQQVVRGDSAAYFCASSPLGVYNEQFFGPGTRLTVL.